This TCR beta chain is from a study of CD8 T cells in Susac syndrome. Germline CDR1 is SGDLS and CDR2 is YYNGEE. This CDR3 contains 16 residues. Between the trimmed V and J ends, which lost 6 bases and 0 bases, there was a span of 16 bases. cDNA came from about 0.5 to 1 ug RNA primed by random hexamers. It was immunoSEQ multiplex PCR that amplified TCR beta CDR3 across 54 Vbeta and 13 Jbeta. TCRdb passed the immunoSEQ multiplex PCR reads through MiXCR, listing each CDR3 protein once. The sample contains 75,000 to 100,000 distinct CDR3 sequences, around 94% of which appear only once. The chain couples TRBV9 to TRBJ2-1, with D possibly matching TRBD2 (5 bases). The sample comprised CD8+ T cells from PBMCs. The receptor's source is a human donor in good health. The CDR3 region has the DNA TGTGCCAGCACCAGAGGAGCGGATCGCTCCTACAATGAGCAGTTCTTC. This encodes CASTRGADRSYNEQFF.